This T cell receptor beta chain emerged from a study of T cell repertoires in cytomegalovirus infection. Across the whole study: CMV epitopes that were recently identified and HLA-C-restricted were used alongside well-studied HLA-B-restricted ones. The public TCR beta signatures pointed to both CMV infection and matching HLA type.

TCRdb reprocessed the reads with MiXCR, giving one entry per CDR3 protein. The top ten hold about an eighth of the sample, which has fewer than 1,000,000 distinct CDR3 sequences, approximately 32% seen once. J was trimmed by 3 bases and V by 5 bases; bases with no gene match: 5. This CDR3 region has 15 residues. Study-wide points: Dominating the ex vivo response were TCR beta clonotypes that were CMV-specific and HLA-C-restricted. Individuals carrying CMV plus the relevant HLA were identified by cumulative frequency of public TCR beta families.

In this sample, this clonotype turned up a few times. The target antigen is unknown. This specimen was cultured CD8+ T cells from PBMCs, taken from culture after CMV antigen stimulation. This sequence was found in a human donor in good health (CMV status not recorded). Some clones in this sample may be carry-over from other donors' samples. The chain recombines TRBV12-3 or TRBV12-4 with TRBJ2-3; 10 bases are a match to TRBD2. CDR3: CASSAPGLATDTQYF. Written as DNA, the CDR3 is TGTGCCAGCAGTGCCCCGGGACTAGCGACAGATACGCAGTATTTT.